The sequence of this T cell receptor beta chain was determined in a study of Ad26.COV2.S vaccination and SARS-CoV-2 variants. Documented treatment: around 19 received Ad26.COV2.S at low or high dose, single or two shots; about five received placebo; per-sample allocation not given. Sampling was performed 63 days after the first vaccine or placebo injection. Only in-frame clones appear in the TCRdb table, and some are missing; sequencing was by immunoSEQ multiplex PCR. The sample holds around 380,000 clones, about 88% seen once. CDR3 size: 19 residues. Specimen: peripheral blood, collected in a trial of Ad26.COV2.S vaccine versus placebo. The rearrangement links TRBV21-1 to TRBJ2-1; TRBD2, the D gene given by the table, was not confirmed from the DNA. TRBV21-1 is a pseudogene locus. The TCR was taken from a person aged 18-65 years who received the Ad26.COV2.S COVID-19 vaccine or a placebo. CDR3 DNA sequence: TGTGCCAGCAGCCTCGAACAAAGGGATTCGGGGGGCGAGAGGATTGAGCAGTTCTTC. Translation gives CASSLEQRDSGGERIEQFF.